The 31 T cell receptor beta chains in this list originate from one sample, sequenced in a study of blood T cell repertoires in COVID-19 (dated by TCRdb to the early 2020s). Preparation of the library involved the immunoSEQ multiplex PCR assay. This is the immuneACCESS table as TCRdb keeps it, with only in-frame sequences that have V and J called. A part of the clones is gone; compared with another copy, unresolved V genes explain less than half, and the rest is unexplained. This sample has 180,000 or so clones in its table, and around 80% of those were observed once. Together, the top ten hold 3.5% to 4% of the sample. The sequenced sample was PBMCs or T cells enriched from blood (not recorded which). These receptors were obtained from a woman in her forties or fifties in a cohort exposed to, infected with or recovered from COVID-19 (not recorded which).

The V gene is TRBV28, the J gene TRBJ1-5; 9 nucleotides match TRBD1. Germline-derived CDR1 and CDR2 are MDHEN and SYDVKM. The CDR3 loop spans 15 amino acids. V lost 7 bases and J lost 6; bases outside the gene matches: 10. The DNA for the CDR3 is TGTGCCAGCACCCCCCGGGACAGGGAGATTCAGCCCCAGCATTTT. Translated, it gives CASTPRDREIQPQHF. Drawing the rest from reference TRBV28 and TRBJ1-5, the complete variable domain is DVKVTQSSRYLVKRTGEKVFLECVQDMDHENMFWYRQDPGLGLRLIYFSYDVKMKEKGDIPEGYSVSREKKERFSLILESASTNQTSMYLCASTPRDREIQPQHFGDGTRLSIL.

The chain links TRBV11-2 to TRBJ1-4, with D perhaps TRBD1 (5 bases). V was trimmed by 1 base and J by 7 bases, leaving 13 bases between them. This CDR3 is 15 amino acids long. The germline V gene has CDR1 SGHAT and CDR2 FQNNGV. CDR3: CASSLGQTNGEKLFF. CDR3 DNA: TGTGCCAGCAGCTTAGGACAGACAAACGGTGAAAAACTGTTTTTT.

The rearrangement uses TRBV7-8 and TRBJ2-1, with D perhaps matching TRBD2 (6 bases). The germline CDR1 and CDR2 sequences are SGHVS and FQNEAQ. Deletions cut 1 base from V and 3 bases from J, with 7 bases between. The CDR3 totals 14 residues. CDR3 sequence: CASSLDGSYNEQFF. CDR3 DNA: TGTGCCAGCAGCTTAGACGGGAGCTACAATGAGCAGTTCTTC.

V and J are TRBV6-2 or TRBV6-3 and TRBJ1-2, with TRBD1 matching 8 bases. CDR3 length: 19 residues. Per germline, CDR1 MNHEY and CDR2 SVGEGT. The V gene end was trimmed by 4 bases and the J gene end by 0 bases; junction bases not matched to a gene: 16. The DNA of the CDR3 is TGTGCCAGCAGTTCTACACGTCGACAGGGGCGCAATACTAACTATGGCTACACCTTC. Translating it yields CASSSTRRQGRNTNYGYTF.

The V call is TRBV11-2, the J call TRBJ2-1; 8 bases agree with TRBD2. CDR1 and CDR2 from the germline V gene are SGHAT and FQNNGV. CDR3 length: 16 amino acids. Trimming cost V 4 bases and J 6 bases; bases outside gene matches: 11. CDR3: CASSSFGTRPSNEQFF. In DNA, the CDR3 is TGTGCCAGCAGCTCCTTTGGGACTAGGCCCAGCAATGAGCAGTTCTTC.

The chain links TRBV19 to TRBJ2-3, with 7 bases identical to TRBD1. The CDR3 contains 14 residues. CDR1 and CDR2 from the germline V gene are LNHDA and SQIVND (reference sequence). V shed 7 bases, J shed 2 bases, and the junction held 6 bases outside the gene matches. CDR3 bases: TGTGCCAGTATACTACAGGGGCACACAGATACGCAGTATTTT. As protein: CASILQGHTDTQYF.

This sequence joins TRBV3-1 (or the pseudogene TRBV3-2) and TRBJ2-3, with 10 positions matching TRBD2. Looked up from germline, CDR1 is LGHDT and CDR2 is YNNKEL (reference sequence). The length of the CDR3 is 19 residues. V trimming: 5 bases; J trimming: 0 bases; junction bases outside the gene matches: 14. The CDR3 DNA sequence: TGTGCCAGCAGCGGAAACCAGGAGCGGGAGGGATCTAGCACAGATACGCAGTATTTT. It translates to CASSGNQEREGSSTDTQYF.

The chain uses TRBV19 and TRBJ2-1, with 9 bases identical to TRBD2. This CDR3 has 16 residues. Germline loops: CDR1 LNHDA, CDR2 SQIVND (reference sequence). The V gene end was trimmed by 3 bases and the J gene end by 8 bases; junction bases not matched to a gene: 11. The DNA for the CDR3 is TGTGCCAGTAGTATCGGCATTTTAGCGGGGGAGGATGAGCAGTTCTTC. It yields the protein CASSIGILAGEDEQFF. The full variable domain, in which reference TRBV19 and TRBJ2-1 provide the parts outside the CDR3, is DGGITQSPKYLFRKEGQNVTLSCEQNLNHDAMYWYRQDPGQGLRLIYYSQIVNDFQKGDIAEGYSVSREKKESFPLTVTSAQKNPTAFYLCASSIGILAGEDEQFFGPGTRLTVL.

V usage is TRBV27 and J usage is TRBJ2-7; 11 positions agree with TRBD2. The germline V gene encodes CDR1 MNHEY and CDR2 SMNVEV (reference sequence). J gave up 6 bases and V 3 bases, and 16 bases lay outside the gene matches. The CDR3 consists of 18 residues. The CDR3 sequence is CASSFRGTSGSPGAEQYF. The CDR3 DNA follows: TGTGCCAGCAGTTTCCGTGGGACTAGCGGTTCCCCCGGGGCCGAGCAGTACTTC.

The chain recombines TRBV28 with TRBJ2-3; 8 nucleotides match TRBD2. V gave up 10 bases and J gave up 6 bases; unmatched junction bases: 9. Germline V gene data show CDR1 as MDHEN and CDR2 as SYDVKM. The CDR3 consists of 13 residues. DNA of the CDR3: TGTGCCACCCGCGGGAGGTTAGGGGATACGCAGTATTTT. This codes for CATRGRLGDTQYF.

The V call is TRBV6-5, the J call TRBJ2-2, with TRBD2 matching over 7 bases. This CDR3 has 16 amino acids. Germline-derived CDR1 and CDR2 are MNHEY and SVGAGI. J lost 2 bases, V lost 0 bases, and 3 bases had no gene match. The CDR3 DNA follows: TGTGCCAGCAGTTACTCACTAGCGACAAACACCGGGGAGCTGTTTTTT. Protein sequence: CASSYSLATNTGELFF.

The chain uses TRBV5-1 and TRBJ2-7; TRBD2 matches 10 bases. Germline CDR1 is SGHRS and CDR2 is YFSETQ. The CDR3 loop spans 18 amino acids. With 0 bases clipped from V and 0 bases from J, the junction kept 9 bases outside the gene matches. The CDR3, as DNA: TGCGCCAGCAGCTTGGAGGCTAGCGGGGGTTCTCACTCCTACGAGCAGTACTTC. This sequence encodes CASSLEASGGSHSYEQYF. Together with reference TRBV5-1 and TRBJ2-7, the CDR3 gives the full variable domain: KAGVTQTPRYLIKTRGQQVTLSCSPISGHRSVSWYQQTPGQGLQFLFEYFSETQRNKGNFPGRFSGRQFSNSRSEMNVSTLELGDSALYLCASSLEASGGSHSYEQYFGPGTRLTVT.

This clone occurred a few times. V gene TRBV7-2 combines with J gene TRBJ1-1, with a tentative D call TRBD1 (6 bases). The CDR3 has 15 residues. Germline CDR1 is SGHTA and CDR2 is FQGNSA. The V and J ends lost 1 base and 2 bases respectively, with 11 bases between them. In DNA form, the CDR3 reads TGTGCCAGCAGCTTAGTTCCAGGGGCTAACACTGAAGCTTTCTTT. Translating gives CASSLVPGANTEAFF.

The table lists this clone with a few counts. The V gene is TRBV30, the J gene TRBJ1-5; perhaps TRBD1 as D (6 bases). The CDR3 extends over 13 amino acids. V lost 2 bases and J 7 bases, leaving 12 bases between the germline ends. CDR1 is GTSNPN and CDR2 is SVGIG in the germline V gene (reference sequence). CDR3 in amino acids: CAWSQAGEQPQHF. In DNA form, the CDR3 reads TGTGCCTGGAGTCAGGCAGGGGAACAGCCCCAGCATTTT. Complete variable domain (other parts from reference TRBV30 and TRBJ1-5): SQTIHQWPATLVQPVGSPLSLECTVEGTSNPNLYWYRQAAGRGLQLLFYSVGIGQISSEVPQNLSASRPQDRQFILSSKKLLLSDSGFYLCAWSQAGEQPQHFGDGTRLSIL.

In this sample, this clone turned up once. This chain links TRBV3-1 (or the pseudogene TRBV3-2) with TRBJ1-3; no clear D. V lost 4 bases and J lost 5, with 15 bases in between. This CDR3 comprises 15 residues. Looked up from germline, CDR1 is LGHDT and CDR2 is YNNKEL (reference sequence). Written as DNA, the CDR3 is TGTGCCAGCAGCCTCAGCGGAGGCCCAAGAAACACCATATATTTT. Its protein is CASSLSGGPRNTIYF.

V gene TRBV13 combines with J gene TRBJ2-7; D gene unclear. Germline lookup yields CDR1 PRHDT and CDR2 FYEKMQ (reference sequence). V was clipped by 1 base and J by 2 bases, with 9 bases between them. There are 14 residues in the CDR3. This chain's CDR3 is CASSLENQAYEQYF. CDR3 sequence (DNA): TGTGCCAGCAGCTTAGAGAACCAGGCCTACGAGCAGTACTTC.

The chain carries TRBV5-4 and TRBJ1-1, with D perhaps matching TRBD1 (5 bases). This CDR3 is 16 amino acids long. Germline V gives CDR1 SGHNT, CDR2 YYREEE (reference sequence). Trimming shortened V by 3 bases and J by 7 bases, and 22 bases separated the two germline ends. The CDR3 coding sequence is TGTGCCAGCAGCTCCCCTTCGGGCAGAGGAAGGGGTGAAGCTTTCTTT. Its translation: CASSSPSGRGRGEAFF.

This rearrangement joins TRBV15 to TRBJ1-5, with 9 positions matching TRBD1. The CDR3 extends over 19 amino acids. The germline gives CDR1 LNHNV, CDR2 YYDKDF (reference sequence). Losses at the gene ends were 0 bases for V and 5 bases for J; bases not matched to a gene: 14. CDR3 protein: CATSRDRDRDLGSDQPQHF. CDR3 sequence (DNA): TGTGCCACCAGCAGAGATCGGGACAGGGATCTGGGGAGTGATCAGCCCCAGCATTTT.

This clone was recorded only once. CDR3 amino acids: CASSSRGFNSPLHF. The DNA for the CDR3 is TGTGCCAGCAGCAGCAGAGGATTTAATTCACCCCTCCACTTT. V usage is TRBV11-1 and J usage is TRBJ1-6; D is unclear. The CDR3 length is 14 residues. With 5 bases removed from V and 6 bases from J, the gap between germline ends came to 11 bases. Germline loops: CDR1 SGHAT, CDR2 FQDESV (reference sequence).

The chain is built from TRBV7-6 and TRBJ2-2; D ambiguous. Trimming pared 2 bases from V and 1 base from J, leaving 14 bases between. CDR3 length: 17 residues. The germline V gene has CDR1 SGHVS and CDR2 FNYEAQ. The CDR3, as DNA: TGTGCCAGCAGCTTATACCAAAGTAGCCGGAACACCGGGGAGCTGTTTTTT. This translates into CASSLYQSSRNTGELFF.

The J gene is TRBJ1-1, the V gene TRBV19; 8 bases agree with TRBD1. Germline assignment: CDR1 LNHDA and CDR2 SQIVND (reference sequence). Trimming removed 7 bases from V and 6 bases from J; junction bases left unmatched: 4. The CDR3 covers 12 residues. The CDR3 loop reads CASIRDRSEAFF. Here the CDR3 DNA reads TGTGCCAGTATTCGGGACAGGTCTGAAGCTTTCTTT.

This chain's CDR3 is CASRKAAGPFYEQYF. The CDR3 bases are TGTGCCAGCAGAAAAGCAGCGGGACCCTTCTACGAGCAGTACTTC. The V and J genes are TRBV21-1 and TRBJ2-7; the tabulated D call, TRBD2, remains unverified against the DNA. TRBV21-1 is deemed a pseudogene. CDR3 length equals 15 residues.

The chain joins TRBV30 to TRBJ2-3; 7 bases are a match to TRBD2. The CDR3 is made up of 13 amino acids. The germline gives CDR1 GTSNPN, CDR2 SVGIG (reference sequence). With 4 bases clipped from V and 2 bases from J, the junction kept 3 bases outside the gene matches. CDR3 region: CAWTSGATDTQYF. The CDR3 DNA reads TGTGCCTGGACCAGCGGGGCCACAGATACGCAGTATTTT.

Here the CDR3 DNA reads TGTGCCAGGACGGGGGGCCCGGCCTGGGATGAGCAGTTCTTC. This translates into CARTGGPAWDEQFF. V gene TRBV2 combines with J gene TRBJ2-1; D might be TRBD2 (7 bases). Trimming took 9 bases from V and 8 from J, leaving 20 bases between them. The CDR3 extends over 14 amino acids. From germline, CDR1 is SNHLY and CDR2 FYNNEI.

V gene TRBV7-3 combines with J gene TRBJ2-3; D might be TRBD2 (6 bases). The germline V and J ends were trimmed by 2 bases and 1 base, with 13 bases remaining between them. The CDR3 totals 16 residues. The germline V gene encodes CDR1 SGHTA and CDR2 FQGTGA. The CDR3 nucleotides read TGTGCCAGCAGCTTATCAGCCGGGGGAGGCACAGATACGCAGTATTTT. This codes for CASSLSAGGGTDTQYF.

A single count supports this clone. J is TRBJ2-3 and V is TRBV11-2; TRBD2 matches at 9 bases. In germline, CDR1 is SGHAT, CDR2 FQNNGV. The CDR3 sequence is 17 residues long. After removal of 2 bases from V and 2 bases from J, the junction contained 8 bases not matched to a gene. CDR3 amino acids: CASSLTLLAGPTDTQYF. CDR3 in DNA: TGTGCCAGCAGCTTAACGCTCCTAGCGGGGCCCACAGATACGCAGTATTTT.

This chain connects TRBV5-1 to TRBJ2-1; 11 nucleotides agree with TRBD2. Germline loops: CDR1 SGHRS, CDR2 YFSETQ. Germline trimming cut 0 bases from V and 8 bases from J; bases unmatched to any gene: 4. CDR3 length: 15 amino acids. This CDR3 is CASSLASGRIDEQFF. As DNA, the CDR3 is TGCGCCAGCAGCTTGGCTAGCGGGAGGATTGATGAGCAGTTCTTC.

The chain carries TRBV5-1 and TRBJ2-7; perhaps TRBD1 as D (6 bases). Germline V gene lookup returns CDR1 SGHRS and CDR2 YFSETQ. The CDR3 consists of 21 residues. V was clipped by 1 base and J by 4 bases, with 33 bases between them. The CDR3 region is CASSLPIVANYRDTKPYEQYF. The CDR3 nucleotides are TGCGCCAGCAGCTTGCCGATCGTCGCTAACTACCGGGACACGAAGCCTTACGAGCAGTACTTC.

The CDR3 sequence: CATSRAQGWFQPQHF. The CDR3 nucleotides are TGTGCCACCAGCAGAGCACAGGGATGGTTTCAGCCCCAGCATTTT. The J gene is TRBJ1-5, the V gene TRBV15; maybe TRBD1 (6 bases). Trimming cost V 1 base and J 6 bases, with 13 bases left between them. The CDR3 has 15 residues. From germline, CDR1 is LNHNV and CDR2 YYDKDF (reference sequence).

V gene TRBV19 combines with J gene TRBJ1-1; D is undetermined. The CDR3 has 12 residues. The V gene lost 7 bases and the J gene lost 8 bases, with 14 bases spanning the gap. The germline CDR1 and CDR2 sequences are LNHDA and SQIVND (reference sequence). CDR3 DNA: TGTGCCAGTATTCGAGGTTTATCCGAAGCTTTCTTT. It translates to CASIRGLSEAFF.

V usage is TRBV10-3 and J usage is TRBJ1-5; possible D gene TRBD1, 5 bases. The CDR3 covers 15 residues. Between the trimmed V and J ends, which lost 2 bases and 1 base, there was a span of 9 bases. Germline V gene lookup returns CDR1 ENHRY and CDR2 SYGVKD. For the CDR3, the DNA is TGTGCCATCAGTGAGGGACACCTGAGCAATCAGCCCCAGCATTTT. Translation gives CAISEGHLSNQPQHF.